What follows are 9 T cell receptor beta chains derived from one specimen sequenced in a study of T cell changes during pregnancy in multiple sclerosis. TCRdb keeps only in-frame clones here, not all; method: immunoSEQ multiplex PCR. Seen here are approximately 100,000 clones, around 92% observed once, and the top ten hold around 2.2%. The input for sequencing was peripheral blood, taken in the third trimester of pregnancy. These receptors were obtained from a female donor with multiple sclerosis, enrolled in a pregnancy study.

This clone was seen only once. The chain combines TRBV19 with TRBJ2-1, with D maybe TRBD2 (6 bases). This CDR3 contains 15 residues. Germline CDR1 reads LNHDA; CDR2 reads SQIVND (reference sequence). V lost 3 bases and J lost 1, with 10 bases in between. CDR3 region: CASSMGSGSYNEQFF. The DNA for the CDR3 is TGTGCCAGTAGTATGGGCAGCGGGTCCTACAATGAGCAGTTCTTC.

J is TRBJ1-1 and V is TRBV7-8; the match to TRBD1 covers 10 bases. The length of the CDR3 is 15 residues. CDR1 is SGHVS, CDR2 FQNEAQ, per germline. J was trimmed by 1 base and V by 5 bases; bases with no gene match: 4. The CDR3 region is CASSPRQGANTEAFF. The CDR3 region has the DNA TGTGCCAGCAGCCCTAGACAGGGGGCGAACACTGAAGCTTTCTTT. Full variable domain (rest looked up from reference TRBV7-8 and TRBJ1-1): GAGVSQSPRYKVAKRGQDVALRCDPISGHVSLFWYQQALGQGPEFLTYFQNEAQLDKSGLPSDRFFAERPEGSVSTLKIQRTQQEDSAVYLCASSPRQGANTEAFFGQGTRLTVV.

V and J are TRBV30 and TRBJ2-7; perhaps TRBD1 as D (5 bases). V lost 0 bases and J lost 6, with 15 bases in between. There are 14 residues in the CDR3. Germline loops: CDR1 GTSNPN, CDR2 SVGIG (reference sequence). CDR3 DNA: TGTGCCTGGAGTGTGTCTCCAGGGCTCGGCGAGCAGTACTTC. Its protein is CAWSVSPGLGEQYF.

This chain connects TRBV5-4 to TRBJ2-3; TRBD1 might be the D (5 bases). This CDR3 spans 14 amino acids. Trimming took off 5 bases at V and 1 base at J, with 11 bases between the two ends. In germline, CDR1 is SGHNT, CDR2 YYREEE (reference sequence). CDR3 nucleotides: TGTGCCAGCAGGACGGACACGCGCACAGATACGCAGTATTTT. Residues: CASRTDTRTDTQYF.

The V gene is TRBV28, the J gene TRBJ1-5, with a possible D match to TRBD1 (5 bases). The CDR3 is made up of 18 amino acids. Germline V CDR1 and CDR2: MDHEN, SYDVKM. V lost 6 bases and J 3 bases, leaving 24 bases between the germline ends. The CDR3 loop is CASSRRRDPGPNNQPQHF. In DNA, the CDR3 is TGTGCCAGCAGCCGCAGGAGGGACCCTGGGCCGAACAATCAGCCCCAGCATTTT.

The chain recombines TRBV2 with TRBJ2-2, with 9 bases identical to TRBD1. CDR3 length: 17 amino acids. Per germline, CDR1 SNHLY and CDR2 FYNNEI. V shed 1 base, J shed 6 bases, and the junction held 9 bases outside the gene matches. The CDR3 nucleotides are TGTGCCAGCAGTGAAGTTGTACAGGGGGCTAGGCCCGGGGAGCTGTTTTTT. The encoded protein is CASSEVVQGARPGELFF.

This clone was counted once. J is TRBJ1-1 and V is TRBV7-2; TRBD1 agrees at 7 bases. The CDR3 has 15 amino acids. The germline gives CDR1 SGHTA, CDR2 FQGNSA. V gave up 5 bases and J gave up 0 bases; unmatched junction bases: 6. The CDR3 is CASSRLTGLNTEAFF. The CDR3 DNA reads as TGTGCCAGCAGCCGTCTGACAGGGCTGAACACTGAAGCTTTCTTT.

V gene TRBV5-1 combines with J gene TRBJ1-1, with 7 bases aligning to TRBD1. Germline V gene lookup returns CDR1 SGHRS and CDR2 YFSETQ. This CDR3 is 14 amino acids long. With 2 bases clipped from V and 4 bases from J, the junction kept 5 bases outside the gene matches. DNA of the CDR3: TGCGCCAGCAGCTTAGGGGGCGCAAGCACTGAAGCTTTCTTT. Its protein is CASSLGGASTEAFF.

V is TRBV7-2 and J is TRBJ2-5; 9 nucleotides match TRBD1. The CDR3 spans 15 residues. Trimming at V came to 5 bases and at J to 5 bases, leaving 9 bases not matched to a gene. CDR1 is SGHTA, CDR2 FQGNSA, per germline. CDR3 sequence (DNA): TGTGCCAGCAGCGAACAGGGGGCGGAGAGGGAGACCCAGTACTTC. Protein product: CASSEQGAERETQYF.